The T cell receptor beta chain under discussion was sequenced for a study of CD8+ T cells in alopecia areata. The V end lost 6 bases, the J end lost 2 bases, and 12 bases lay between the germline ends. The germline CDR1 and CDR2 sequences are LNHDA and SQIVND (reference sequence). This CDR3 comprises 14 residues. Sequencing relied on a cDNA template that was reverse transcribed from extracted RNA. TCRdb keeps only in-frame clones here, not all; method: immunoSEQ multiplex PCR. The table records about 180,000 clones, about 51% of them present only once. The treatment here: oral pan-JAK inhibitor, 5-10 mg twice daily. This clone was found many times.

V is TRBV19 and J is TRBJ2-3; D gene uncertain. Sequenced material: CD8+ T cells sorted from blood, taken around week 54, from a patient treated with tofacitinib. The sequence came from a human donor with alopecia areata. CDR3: CASRNRALTDTQYF. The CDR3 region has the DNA TGTGCCAGTAGAAATCGGGCGCTCACAGATACGCAGTATTTT.